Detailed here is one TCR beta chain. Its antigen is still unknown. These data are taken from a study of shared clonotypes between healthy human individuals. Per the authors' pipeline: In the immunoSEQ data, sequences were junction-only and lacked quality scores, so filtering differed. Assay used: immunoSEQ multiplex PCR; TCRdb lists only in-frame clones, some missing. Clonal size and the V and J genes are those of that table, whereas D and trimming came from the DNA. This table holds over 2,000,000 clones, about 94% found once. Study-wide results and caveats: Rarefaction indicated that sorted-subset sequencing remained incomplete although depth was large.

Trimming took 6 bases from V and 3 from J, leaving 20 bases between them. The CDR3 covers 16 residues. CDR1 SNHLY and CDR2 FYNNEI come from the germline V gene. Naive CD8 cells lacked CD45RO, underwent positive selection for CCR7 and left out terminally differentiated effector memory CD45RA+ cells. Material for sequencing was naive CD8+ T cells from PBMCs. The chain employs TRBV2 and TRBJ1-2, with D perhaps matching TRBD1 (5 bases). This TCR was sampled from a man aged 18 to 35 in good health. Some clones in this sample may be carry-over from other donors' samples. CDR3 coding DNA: TGTGCCAGCAGGGGGGAGGTCCTGGGGAACGACTATGGCTACACCTTC. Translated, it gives CASRGEVLGNDYGYTF.